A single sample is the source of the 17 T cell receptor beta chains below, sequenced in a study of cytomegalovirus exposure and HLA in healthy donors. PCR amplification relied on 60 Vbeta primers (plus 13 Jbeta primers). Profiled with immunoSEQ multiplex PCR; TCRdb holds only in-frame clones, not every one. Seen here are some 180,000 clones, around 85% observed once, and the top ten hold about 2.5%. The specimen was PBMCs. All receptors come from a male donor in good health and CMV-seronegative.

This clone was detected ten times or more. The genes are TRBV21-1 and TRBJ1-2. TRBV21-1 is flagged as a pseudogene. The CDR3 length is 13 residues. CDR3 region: CASSKERSSGYTF. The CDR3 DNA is TGTGCCAGCAGCAAAGAGAGAAGTAGTGGCTACACCTTC.

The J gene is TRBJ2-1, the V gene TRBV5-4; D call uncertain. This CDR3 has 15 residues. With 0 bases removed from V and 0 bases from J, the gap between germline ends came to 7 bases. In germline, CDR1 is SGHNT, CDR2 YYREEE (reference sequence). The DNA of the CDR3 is TGTGCCAGCAGCTTGGGTCCAGACTCCTACAATGAGCAGTTCTTC. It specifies CASSLGPDSYNEQFF.

CDR3 sequence: CASSLGQGANGYTF. The CDR3 DNA reads TGTGCCAGCAGCTTAGGACAGGGGGCTAATGGCTACACCTTC. The chain uses TRBV13 and TRBJ1-2, with 9 bases that match TRBD1. V shed 0 bases and J 6 bases; nucleotides not matched to a gene: 2. Germline V gene sequence: CDR1 PRHDT, CDR2 FYEKMQ (reference sequence). This CDR3 has 14 residues.

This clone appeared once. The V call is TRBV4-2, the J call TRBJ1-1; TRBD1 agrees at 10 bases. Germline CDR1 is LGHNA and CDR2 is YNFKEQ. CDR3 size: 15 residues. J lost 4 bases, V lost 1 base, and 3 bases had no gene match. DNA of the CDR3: TGTGCCAGCAGCCAAGGGACAGGGGGTCGCACTGAAGCTTTCTTT. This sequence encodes CASSQGTGGRTEAFF.

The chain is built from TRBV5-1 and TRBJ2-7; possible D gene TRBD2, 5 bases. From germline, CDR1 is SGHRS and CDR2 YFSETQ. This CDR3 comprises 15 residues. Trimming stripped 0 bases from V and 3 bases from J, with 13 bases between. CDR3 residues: CASSLVVNGGYEQYF. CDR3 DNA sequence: TGCGCCAGCAGCTTGGTTGTCAACGGAGGCTACGAGCAGTACTTC.

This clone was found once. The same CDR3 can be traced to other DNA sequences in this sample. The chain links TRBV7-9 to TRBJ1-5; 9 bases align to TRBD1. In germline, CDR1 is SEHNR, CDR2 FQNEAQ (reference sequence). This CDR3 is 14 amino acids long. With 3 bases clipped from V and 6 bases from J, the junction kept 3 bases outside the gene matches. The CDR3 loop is CASSLGQGGQPQHF. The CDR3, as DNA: TGTGCCAGCAGCTTGGGACAGGGTGGTCAGCCCCAGCATTTT.

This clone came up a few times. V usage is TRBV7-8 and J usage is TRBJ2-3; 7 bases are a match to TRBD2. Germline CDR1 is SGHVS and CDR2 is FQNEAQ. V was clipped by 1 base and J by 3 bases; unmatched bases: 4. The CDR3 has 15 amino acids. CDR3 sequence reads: CASSLGGGGTDTQYF. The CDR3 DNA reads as TGTGCCAGCAGCTTAGGCGGCGGGGGAACAGATACGCAGTATTTT.

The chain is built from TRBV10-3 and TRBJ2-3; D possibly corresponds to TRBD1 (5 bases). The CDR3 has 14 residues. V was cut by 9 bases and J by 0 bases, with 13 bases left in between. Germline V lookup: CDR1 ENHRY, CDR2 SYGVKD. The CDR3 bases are TGTGCCATAGCGAAACAGGTTAGCACAGATACGCAGTATTTT. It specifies CAIAKQVSTDTQYF.

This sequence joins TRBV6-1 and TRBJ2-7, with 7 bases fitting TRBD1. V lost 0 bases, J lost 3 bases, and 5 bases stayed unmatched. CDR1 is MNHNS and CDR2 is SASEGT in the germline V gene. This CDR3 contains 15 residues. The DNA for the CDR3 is TGTGCCAGCAGTGAAGCGGGCAGGGGGATCTACGAGCAGTACTTC. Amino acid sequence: CASSEAGRGIYEQYF.

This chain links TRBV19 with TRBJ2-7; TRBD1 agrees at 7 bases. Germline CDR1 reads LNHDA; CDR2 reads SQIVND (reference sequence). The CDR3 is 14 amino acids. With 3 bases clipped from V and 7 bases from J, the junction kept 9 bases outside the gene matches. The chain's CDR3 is CASSIPGTVNEQYF. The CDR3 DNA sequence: TGTGCCAGTAGTATTCCCGGGACAGTGAATGAGCAGTACTTC. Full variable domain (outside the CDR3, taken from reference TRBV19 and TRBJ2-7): DGGITQSPKYLFRKEGQNVTLSCEQNLNHDAMYWYRQDPGQGLRLIYYSQIVNDFQKGDIAEGYSVSREKKESFPLTVTSAQKNPTAFYLCASSIPGTVNEQYFGPGTRLTVT.

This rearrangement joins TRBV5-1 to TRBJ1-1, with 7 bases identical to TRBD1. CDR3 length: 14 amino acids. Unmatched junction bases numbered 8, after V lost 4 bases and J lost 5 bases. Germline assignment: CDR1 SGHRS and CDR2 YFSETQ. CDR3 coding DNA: TGCGCCAGCAGCACGGGACAGAGGGGGACTGAAGCTTTCTTT. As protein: CASSTGQRGTEAFF.

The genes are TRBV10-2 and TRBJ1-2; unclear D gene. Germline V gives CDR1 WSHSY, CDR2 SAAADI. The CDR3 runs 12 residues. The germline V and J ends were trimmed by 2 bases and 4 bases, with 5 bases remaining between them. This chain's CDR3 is CASSEVRYGYTF. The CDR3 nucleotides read TGCGCCAGCAGTGAGGTCCGCTATGGCTACACCTTC.

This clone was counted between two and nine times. CDR3 sequence (DNA): TGTGCCACCCATGGGACAGGGGATGAAAAACTGTTTTTT. This encodes CATHGTGDEKLFF. This rearrangement joins TRBV10-3 to TRBJ1-4, with TRBD1 matching over 10 bases. The germline CDR1 and CDR2 sequences are ENHRY and SYGVKD. The CDR3 is made up of 13 amino acids. Losses at the gene ends were 10 bases for V and 6 bases for J; bases not matched to a gene: 5.

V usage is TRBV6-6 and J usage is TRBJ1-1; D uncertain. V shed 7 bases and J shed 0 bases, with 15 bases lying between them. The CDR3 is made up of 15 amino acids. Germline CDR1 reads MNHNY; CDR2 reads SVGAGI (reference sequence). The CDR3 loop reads CASNPSLELNTEAFF. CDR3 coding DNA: TGTGCCAGCAACCCAAGTTTGGAGTTGAACACTGAAGCTTTCTTT.

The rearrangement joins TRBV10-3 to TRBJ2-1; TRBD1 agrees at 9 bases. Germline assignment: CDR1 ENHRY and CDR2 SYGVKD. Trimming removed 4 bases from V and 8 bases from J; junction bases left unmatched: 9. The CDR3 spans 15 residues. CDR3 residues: CAISAGTGSMDEQFF. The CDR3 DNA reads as TGTGCCATCAGTGCCGGGACAGGGTCGATGGATGAGCAGTTCTTC.

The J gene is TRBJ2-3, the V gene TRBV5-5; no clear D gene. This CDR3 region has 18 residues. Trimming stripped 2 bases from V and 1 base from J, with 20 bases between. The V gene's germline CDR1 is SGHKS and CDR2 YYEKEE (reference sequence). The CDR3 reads CASSFDRSHAVRTDTQYF. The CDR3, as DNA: TGTGCCAGCAGCTTTGACCGGTCTCATGCGGTCCGCACAGATACGCAGTATTTT. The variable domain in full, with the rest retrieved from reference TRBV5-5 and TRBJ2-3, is DAGVTQSPTHLIKTRGQQVTLRCSPISGHKSVSWYQQVLGQGPQFIFQYYEKEERGRGNFPDRFSARQFPNYSSELNVNALLLGDSALYLCASSFDRSHAVRTDTQYFGPGTRLTVL.

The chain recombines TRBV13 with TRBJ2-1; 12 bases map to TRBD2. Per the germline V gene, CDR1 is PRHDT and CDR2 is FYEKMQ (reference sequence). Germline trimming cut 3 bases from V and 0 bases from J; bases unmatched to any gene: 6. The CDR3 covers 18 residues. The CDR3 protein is CASSFTTSGGSSYNEQFF. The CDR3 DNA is TGTGCCAGCAGCTTTACGACTAGCGGGGGTAGCTCCTACAATGAGCAGTTCTTC.